This T cell receptor beta chain was sequenced during a study of CD8 T cells in ankylosing spondylitis. A single record per CDR3 protein comes from TCRdb applying MiXCR to the 5' RACE reads. The sample has 100,000 to 150,000 distinct CDR3 sequences, about 10% seen once. This clonotype was seen many times. The V gene's germline CDR1 is WNHNN and CDR2 SYGVQD (reference sequence). V was clipped by 5 bases and J by 3 bases, with 11 bases between them. The length of the CDR3 is 13 residues. The chain carries TRBV10-1 and TRBJ2-7; D remains unclear. Sequenced sample: blood, either unsorted or a sorted T cell fraction (not recorded which). The source of this sequence is a female donor with ankylosing spondylitis or in good health (not recorded which). In DNA, the CDR3 is TGCGCCAGCAGTCCACTATCCGGCTACGAGCAGTACTTC. It yields the protein CASSPLSGYEQYF.